This is a list of T cell receptor beta chains from one sample in a study of identical twins. TCRdb ran MiXCR on the 5' RACE reads and lists one entry per CDR3 protein. The sample carries about 520,000 distinct CDR3 sequences, around 20% recorded once. The data were also submitted as part of a second study, on T cells expressing NK-cell markers.

Sequencing used CD4+ T cells sorted from blood. The receptors were gathered from a young woman in good health. The CDR3 runs from the conserved cysteine through the conserved F or W. A D gene is named only where the DNA matches it firmly. Part of the rows lack a size; the others show once, few, many or a class for expanded clones.

.	.	TRBV4-1	TRBJ1-2	CASSQDLNTYNYGYTF	TGCGCCAGCAGCCAAGATCTTAACACCTATAACTATGGCTACACCTTC
.	many	TRBV20-1	TRBJ2-3	CSAPTGNTQYF	TGCAGTGCCCCTACAGGGAATACGCAGTATTTT
.	many	TRBV6-1	TRBJ1-1	CASTGVMGHTEAFF	TGTGCCAGCACTGGGGTTATGGGGCACACTGAAGCTTTCTTT
.	.	TRBV12-3/TRBV12-4	TRBJ2-7	CASSLWQGNEQYF	TGTGCCAGCAGTTTGTGGCAGGGGAACGAGCAGTACTTC
.	.	TRBV25-1	TRBJ2-2	CATQTGSNTGELFF	TGTGCCACCCAGACAGGATCGAACACCGGGGAGCTGTTTTTT
.	.	TRBV12-3/TRBV12-4	TRBJ2-6	CASRPLSSGANVLTF	TGTGCCAGCAGACCACTCAGCTCTGGGGCCAACGTCCTGACTTTC
.	few	TRBV3-1	TRBJ2-7	CASSQTESGQYF	TGTGCCAGCAGCCAAACGGAGTCTGGGCAGTACTTC
TRBD1	.	TRBV7-9	TRBJ2-5	CASSRPGQGYETQYF	TGTGCCAGCAGCCGACCGGGACAGGGATACGAGACCCAGTACTTC
TRBD1	few	TRBV10-3	TRBJ2-5	CATRGMGTGSYQETQYF	TGTGCCACCAGGGGGATGGGGACAGGCTCGTACCAAGAGACCCAGTACTTC
TRBD1	few	TRBV18	TRBJ2-1	CASSSDRLSNEQFF	TGTGCCAGCTCATCGGACAGGCTGTCCAATGAGCAGTTCTTC
.	many	TRBV4-3	TRBJ1-1	CASSQARYTEAFF	TGCGCCAGCAGCCAAGCGAGGTACACTGAAGCTTTCTTT
TRBD2	.	TRBV9	TRBJ2-7	CASSVAWTSGSSYEQYF	TGTGCCAGCAGCGTAGCTTGGACTAGCGGGAGTTCTTACGAGCAGTACTTC
.	few	TRBV20-1	TRBJ2-1	CSANSGRSRANEQFF	TGCAGTGCTAATTCCGGACGTAGCCGGGCCAATGAGCAGTTCTTC
.	many	TRBV7-9	TRBJ2-4	CASSLQNIQYF	TGTGCCAGCTCCCTTCAAAACATTCAGTACTTC
TRBD2	.	TRBV20-1	TRBJ2-1	CSASLRGGGYEQFF	TGCAGTGCTAGTTTACGGGGGGGCGGCTATGAGCAGTTCTTC
TRBD2	.	TRBV11-2	TRBJ2-7	CASSPRTSGTAYEQYF	TGTGCCAGCAGCCCAAGGACTAGCGGGACCGCCTACGAGCAGTACTTC
TRBD2	few	TRBV20-1	TRBJ2-3	CSARELAGAGDTQYF	TGCAGTGCTAGAGAGTTAGCGGGGGCGGGGGATACGCAGTATTTT
.	few	TRBV7-9	TRBJ2-5	CASSQTTETQYF	TGTGCCAGCAGCCAAACGACAGAGACCCAGTACTTC
.	few	TRBV3-1	TRBJ1-2	CASRHEGVQNYGYTF	TGTGCCAGCAGGCACGAGGGGGTCCAAAACTATGGCTACACCTTC
.	few	TRBV7-2	TRBJ2-7	CASSLISRDEQYF	TGTGCCAGCAGCTTAATTTCCCGGGACGAGCAGTACTTC
.	.	TRBV18	TRBJ2-3	CASSPVPGGTDTQYF	TGTGCCAGCTCACCAGTTCCGGGGGGCACAGATACGCAGTATTTT
.	few	TRBV2	TRBJ2-2	CASSGGGATGELFF	TGTGCCAGCAGTGGGGGGGGCGCCACCGGGGAGCTGTTTTTT
.	.	TRBV3-1	TRBJ1-2	CASSQGGRGYTF	TGTGCCAGCAGCCAAGGCGGGCGAGGCTACACCTTC
.	.	TRBV21-1	TRBJ2-4	CASSKARAPVGKNIQYF	TGTGCCAGCAGCAAAGCGAGGGCTCCGGTGGGCAAAAACATTCAGTACTTC
.	many	TRBV6-5	TRBJ1-1	CASSYNRLMNTEAFF	TGTGCCAGCAGTTATAACAGATTGATGAACACTGAAGCTTTCTTT
TRBD1	few	TRBV7-3	TRBJ2-6	CASSQTGDGANVLTF	TGTGCCAGCAGCCAGACAGGGGATGGGGCCAACGTCCTGACTTTC
TRBD2	.	TRBV30	TRBJ2-1	CAWTPAGGRNEQFF	TGTGCCTGGACGCCAGCGGGGGGGCGCAATGAGCAGTTCTTC
.	.	TRBV3-1	TRBJ2-3	CASSQLGGGTQYF	TGTGCCAGCAGCCAACTGGGAGGAGGGACGCAGTATTTT
TRBD2	many	TRBV5-1	TRBJ2-5	CASSFGGGEETQYF	TGCGCCAGCTCCTTTGGCGGGGGGGAAGAGACCCAGTACTTC
.	.	TRBV2	TRBJ2-5	CASSGGGPKETQYF	TGTGCCAGCAGTGGTGGCGGCCCCAAAGAGACCCAGTACTTC
.	.	TRBV6-2/TRBV6-3	TRBJ2-1	CASSTRTGGSEQFF	TGTGCCAGCAGTACCCGAACCGGGGGTAGTGAGCAGTTCTTC
.	few	TRBV7-2	TRBJ1-6	CASSLDQNSPLHF	TGTGCCAGCAGCTTAGACCAGAATTCACCCCTCCACTTT
TRBD1	few	TRBV12-3/TRBV12-4	TRBJ1-1	CASTSMGQMNTEAFF	TGTGCCAGCACCTCCATGGGACAGATGAACACTGAAGCTTTCTTT
TRBD1	.	TRBV7-6	TRBJ2-2	CASSVARTGIPGELFF	TGTGCCAGCAGCGTAGCCCGGACAGGGATCCCCGGGGAGCTGTTTTTT
.	.	TRBV20-1	TRBJ2-7	CSASLGRRIYEQYF	TGCAGTGCTAGTCTTGGACGGAGGATCTACGAGCAGTACTTC
.	many	TRBV20-1	TRBJ2-5	CSATRGGTETQYF	TGCAGTGCTACAAGGGGGGGCACGGAGACCCAGTACTTC
TRBD1	.	TRBV12-3/TRBV12-4	TRBJ2-1	CASSFPGQGNNEQFF	TGTGCCAGCAGTTTTCCAGGACAGGGAAACAATGAGCAGTTCTTC
.	.	TRBV2	TRBJ2-7	CASSVESYEQYF	TGTGCCAGCAGTGTCGAGAGCTACGAGCAGTACTTC
TRBD1	few	TRBV15	TRBJ1-1	CATSRAAGGDTEAFF	TGTGCCACCAGCAGAGCAGCAGGGGGTGATACTGAAGCTTTCTTT
TRBD2	few	TRBV12-3/TRBV12-4	TRBJ2-5	CASTSGGGKQETQYF	TGTGCCAGCACCAGCGGGGGGGGGAAGCAAGAGACCCAGTACTTC
TRBD2	.	TRBV20-1	TRBJ2-4	CSARGLAGQERAKNIQYF	TGCAGTGCTAGAGGGCTAGCGGGTCAAGAAAGGGCCAAAAACATTCAGTACTTC
.	.	TRBV27	TRBJ1-5	CASSFQPNQPQHF	TGTGCCAGCAGTTTCCAGCCTAATCAGCCCCAGCATTTT
TRBD2	.	TRBV12-3/TRBV12-4	TRBJ2-1	CASSDRGGDEQFF	TGTGCCAGCAGTGATCGGGGGGGAGATGAGCAGTTCTTC
TRBD2	few	TRBV12-3/TRBV12-4	TRBJ2-7	CASSLSGGGLAWEQYF	TGTGCCAGCAGCCTCAGTGGGGGGGGACTAGCATGGGAGCAGTACTTC
.	few	TRBV18	TRBJ1-5	CASSAHVNQPQHF	TGTGCCAGCTCCGCCCACGTGAATCAGCCCCAGCATTTT
TRBD2	few	TRBV5-1	TRBJ2-1	CASTMGLAGVSYNEQFF	TGCGCCAGCACCATGGGGCTAGCGGGGGTGTCCTACAATGAGCAGTTCTTC
.	.	TRBV18	TRBJ2-1	CASSPQGFNEQFF	TGTGCCAGCTCACCACAAGGCTTCAATGAGCAGTTCTTC
TRBD2	.	TRBV20-1	TRBJ2-1	CSARALADYRDEQFF	TGCAGTGCTAGAGCTCTAGCGGACTACAGAGATGAGCAGTTCTTC
.	.	TRBV18	TRBJ1-5	CASSPSTGGGQPQHF	TGTGCCAGCTCACCCTCGACGGGCGGCGGCCAGCCCCAGCATTTT
.	.	TRBV7-2	TRBJ1-2	CASSLAQGVGYTF	TGTGCCAGCAGCTTAGCGCAAGGGGTTGGCTACACCTTC
.	few	TRBV7-9	TRBJ1-1	CASSSWALSDTEAFF	TGTGCCAGCAGCTCGTGGGCCCTGTCGGACACTGAAGCTTTCTTT
.	.	TRBV7-3	TRBJ2-1	CASSQWGSSYNEQFF	TGTGCCAGCAGCCAGTGGGGCAGCTCCTACAATGAGCAGTTCTTC